Listed below are T cell receptor beta chains from one sample, sequenced in a study of Ad26.COV2.S vaccination and SARS-CoV-2 variants. The table came from immunoSEQ multiplex PCR; TCRdb's copy has only in-frame clones and leaves some out. This repertoire shows about 350,000 clones, roughly 89% found once; its top ten account for 5%. The source material was peripheral blood, sampled in a trial of Ad26.COV2.S vaccine versus placebo. These receptors originate from a person between 18 and 65 years old who received the Ad26.COV2.S COVID-19 vaccine or a placebo. The CDR3 runs from the conserved cysteine through the conserved F or W. D genes are given only for firm matches. Only some rows state a clone size, as once, few, many or a class for expanded clones.

d_call,v_call,j_call,clone_size,cdr3_aa,cdr3_nt
TRBD2,TRBV29-1,TRBJ2-1,-,CSVEGLTAGVSYNEQFF,TGCAGCGTTGAAGGGCTTACGGCGGGGGTATCCTACAATGAGCAGTTCTTC
-,TRBV21-1,TRBJ1-2,-,CASSRLVGLF,TGTGCCAGCAGCCGTCTCGTCGGCCTTTTC
TRBD1,TRBV18,TRBJ1-2,-,CASSSLPVDRGYGYTF,TGTGCCAGCTCATCTCTACCCGTGGACAGGGGGTATGGCTACACCTTC
TRBD1,TRBV7-9,TRBJ2-7,many,CASSFRTGSSSYEQYF,TGTGCCAGCAGCTTCCGGACAGGGAGCAGCTCCTACGAGCAGTACTTC
-,TRBV29-1,TRBJ2-3,-,CSVGHASTDTQYF,TGCAGCGTGGGACACGCTAGCACAGATACGCAGTATTTT
-,TRBV19,TRBJ1-2,-,CASSIVGLYGYTF,TGTGCCAGTAGTATAGTTGGCCTCTATGGCTACACCTTC
-,TRBV6-5,TRBJ2-3,-,CASSYGARDTQYF,TGTGCCAGCAGTTACGGGGCTAGAGATACGCAGTATTTT
-,TRBV4-1,TRBJ1-6,-,CASSQDRGYNSPLHF,TGCGCCAGCAGCCAAGATCGTGGGTATAATTCACCCCTCCACTTT
-,TRBV5-1,TRBJ2-2,-,CASSLQKTGELFF,TGCGCCAGCAGCTTACAAAAAACCGGGGAGCTGTTTTTT
TRBD2,TRBV5-1,TRBJ2-5,-,CASSLAPAGVLETQYF,TGCGCCAGCAGCTTGGCCCCAGCGGGAGTGTTGGAGACCCAGTACTTC
-,TRBV21-1,TRBJ2-6,-,CASSLGGCPGANVLTF,TGTGCCAGCAGTCTAGGGGGATGTCCTGGGGCCAACGTCCTGACTTTC
-,TRBV5-4,TRBJ2-1,once,CASSLGGANYNEQFF,TGTGCCAGCAGCTTAGGGGGGGCCAACTACAATGAGCAGTTCTTC
TRBD1,TRBV9,TRBJ2-2,few,CASSLHRGETGELFF,TGTGCCAGCAGCTTACACAGGGGTGAGACCGGGGAGCTGTTTTTT
-,TRBV4-2,TRBJ2-2,few,CASSLRQEPTGELFF,TGTGCCAGCAGCCTTAGACAGGAGCCCACCGGGGAGCTGTTTTTT
-,TRBV27,TRBJ1-2,-,CASSLRGFYGYTF,TGTGCCAGCAGTTTAAGGGGGTTCTATGGCTACACCTTC
-,TRBV4-2,TRBJ1-6,-,CASSQIYRTATLYNSPLHF,TGTGCCAGCAGCCAAATTTATCGGACCGCCACCCTCTATAATTCACCCCTCCACTTT
-,TRBV7-9,TRBJ2-4,-,CASSAMGLAYYF,TGTGCCAGCAGCGCGATGGGTCTAGCATACTACTTC
-,TRBV27,TRBJ1-5,-,CASSLSIDRDQPQHF,TGTGCCAGCAGTTTATCGATCGACAGAGATCAGCCCCAGCATTTT
-,TRBV5-1,TRBJ2-1,-,CASSLERDPFGENEQFF,TGCGCCAGCAGCCTGGAGAGGGATCCCTTTGGGGAAAATGAGCAGTTCTTC
-,TRBV6-1,TRBJ1-1,-,CASSEGGRRNTEAFF,TGTGCCAGCAGCGAAGGAGGCCGGCGGAACACTGAAGCTTTCTTT
-,TRBV28,TRBJ2-6,-,CASSHFTNTPGANVLTF,TGTGCCAGCAGTCATTTTACGAACACCCCTGGGGCCAACGTCCTGACTTTC
TRBD1,TRBV4-3,TRBJ2-7,few,CASSQERGRGEQYF,TGCGCCAGCAGCCAAGAAAGGGGGCGCGGGGAGCAGTACTTC
TRBD2,TRBV19,TRBJ2-2,-,CASSIAGANTGELFF,TGTGCCAGTAGTATTGCGGGGGCGAACACCGGGGAGCTGTTTTTT
-,TRBV18,TRBJ1-2,-,CASSPGGMPIYGYTF,TGTGCCAGCTCACCGGGGGGGATGCCTATCTATGGCTACACCTTC
-,TRBV9,TRBJ1-1,-,CASTATMINTEAFF,TGTGCCAGCACCGCTACAATGATAAACACTGAAGCTTTCTTT
-,TRBV5-1,TRBJ2-3,-,CASRGGVHSTDTQYF,TGCGCCAGCAGAGGGGGGGTGCATAGCACAGATACGCAGTATTTT
TRBD1,TRBV28,TRBJ1-6,-,CASSLDIPGTDNSPLHF,TGTGCCAGCAGTTTGGACATCCCCGGGACAGATAATTCACCCCTCCACTTT
-,TRBV4-1,TRBJ1-5,-,CASSQDQDSNQPQHF,TGCGCCAGCAGCCAAGATCAGGATAGCAATCAGCCCCAGCATTTT
-,TRBV30,TRBJ2-1,-,CAWSKGMVNEQFF,TGTGCCTGGAGTAAGGGGATGGTCAATGAGCAGTTCTTC
-,TRBV4-3,TRBJ1-4,-,CASSQDPGNSEKLFF,TGCGCCAGCAGCCAGGACCCAGGGAACAGTGAAAAACTGTTTTTT
TRBD1,TRBV9,TRBJ1-1,-,CASSPGGGENTEAFF,TGTGCCAGCAGCCCAGGGGGGGGCGAAAACACTGAAGCTTTCTTT
TRBD2,TRBV7-9,TRBJ2-5,-,CASSLPSGFQETQYF,TGTGCCAGCAGCTTGCCTAGCGGGTTTCAAGAGACCCAGTACTTC
-,TRBV11-2,TRBJ2-1,-,CASSLELGYEQFF,TGTGCCAGCAGCTTAGAACTGGGATATGAGCAGTTCTTC
-,TRBV6-1,TRBJ2-2,-,CASSDRADHTGELFF,TGTGCCAGCAGTGATAGGGCAGACCACACCGGGGAGCTGTTTTTT
TRBD1,TRBV29-1,TRBJ2-7,few,CSGTGTGNYEQYF,TGCAGCGGTACCGGGACAGGTAACTACGAGCAGTACTTC
-,TRBV15,TRBJ2-1,few,CATSREGSGDIYNEQFF,TGTGCCACCAGCAGAGAGGGGTCAGGGGATATCTACAATGAGCAGTTCTTC
TRBD1,TRBV2,TRBJ1-1,few,CASSAQGAKAEAFF,TGTGCCAGCAGTGCACAGGGGGCCAAGGCTGAAGCTTTCTTT
-,TRBV4-3,TRBJ1-4,-,CASSQSDSLVEKLFF,TGCGCCAGCAGCCAAAGCGACAGTTTAGTCGAAAAACTGTTTTTT
-,TRBV5-1,TRBJ2-2,-,CASSLEVSHTGELFF,TGCGCCAGCAGCTTGGAGGTCAGTCACACCGGGGAGCTGTTTTTT
TRBD1,TRBV23-1,TRBJ2-7,few,CASSQSGGGHEQYF,TGCGCCAGCAGCCAATCAGGGGGCGGCCACGAGCAGTACTTC
TRBD2,TRBV3-1/TRBV3-2,TRBJ2-1,medium-sized,CASSQDDQLAGEEGEQFF,TGTGCCAGCAGCCAAGATGACCAGCTAGCGGGAGAGGAAGGTGAGCAGTTCTTC
TRBD2,TRBV2,TRBJ2-7,once,CASMASGDPSYEQYF,TGTGCCAGCATGGCTAGCGGGGACCCCTCCTACGAGCAGTACTTC
-,TRBV7-9,TRBJ2-2,once,CASSSLSEELFF,TGTGCCAGCAGCTCACTGAGCGAAGAGCTGTTTTTT
-,TRBV28,TRBJ2-2,-,CATNRGEYGRELFF,TGTGCCACCAATCGAGGGGAGTACGGCCGGGAGCTGTTTTTT
-,TRBV5-4,TRBJ2-7,-,CASSKLRGYEQYF,TGTGCCAGCAGCAAACTCAGGGGCTACGAGCAGTACTTC
-,TRBV6-1,TRBJ2-7,-,CASSEAMGQLYEQYF,TGTGCCAGCAGTGAAGCGATGGGCCAGCTCTACGAGCAGTACTTC
-,TRBV5-1,TRBJ2-7,-,CASSLEGGLHEQYF,TGCGCCAGCAGCTTGGAGGGGGGGCTGCACGAGCAGTACTTC
TRBD2,TRBV9,TRBJ2-1,-,CASSAYAGTTNEQFF,TGTGCCAGCAGCGCCTACGCCGGGACTACGAATGAGCAGTTCTTC
-,TRBV20-1,TRBJ1-1,-,CSASLNTEAFF,TGCAGTGCAAGCCTGAACACTGAAGCTTTCTTT
-,TRBV14,TRBJ2-3,-,CASSQDRDPLAGTDTQYF,TGTGCCAGCAGCCAAGATCGGGACCCCCTCGCGGGTACAGATACGCAGTATTTT
-,TRBV5-1,TRBJ1-1,-,CASSLAGDTEAFF,TGCGCCAGCAGCTTGGCAGGGGACACTGAAGCTTTCTTT
-,TRBV19,TRBJ2-7,once,CASSGRDRYYEQYF,TGTGCCAGTAGTGGCCGGGACCGTTATTACGAGCAGTACTTC
TRBD1,TRBV13,TRBJ2-7,once,CASSTGGYEQYF,TGTGCCAGCAGCACAGGGGGCTACGAGCAGTACTTC